The clone carrying this TCR beta chain was seen only a few times. Its antigen is not identified. This record comes from a study of early T cells in non-severe SARS-CoV-2 infection. Study overall: Chains were not paired, and sequencing was done on bulk RNA from unsorted whole blood.

Study-level findings and limits: VDJdb-based matching was biased toward anti-spike CD8 responses and missed private and CD4 specificities.

The CDR3 contains 15 residues. Germline CDR1 reads MDHEN; CDR2 reads SYDVKM. V shed 2 bases and J shed 1 base, with 11 bases lying between them. Unique molecular identifiers were affixed to single, distinct cDNA molecules. Each CDR3 protein gets one entry after TCRdb re-called the 5' RACE reads with MiXCR. The sample lists tens of thousands of distinct CDR3 sequences, 5% to 6.5% occurring once. J is TRBJ1-2 and V is TRBV28, with D hard to call. The origin of this receptor is an adult who was a healthcare worker with PCR-confirmed SARS-CoV-2 infection or an uninfected control (not recorded which). The source material was whole blood, sampled at baseline. The CDR3: CASSLVIRGNYGYTF. The DNA for the CDR3 is TGTGCCAGCAGTTTAGTCATCCGGGGTAACTATGGCTACACCTTC.